These 20 T cell receptor beta chains share one sample of origin, sequenced in a study of shared clonotypes between healthy human individuals. Using immunoSEQ multiplex PCR, the repertoire was profiled, and TCRdb retains in-frame clones only, with some absent. In the table there are around 1 million clones, about 80% of which are singletons. Sequencing was done on a sample of memory CD4+ T cells sorted from blood. Subset meaning: CD45RA-negative fraction. All receptors come from a man between 18 and 29 years old in good health.

The V call is TRBV7-8, the J call TRBJ2-1; D perhaps matches TRBD1 (6 bases). Germline-derived CDR1 and CDR2 are SGHVS and FQNEAQ. The V gene lost 7 bases and the J gene lost 3 bases, with 25 bases spanning the gap. CDR3 length: 18 residues. In DNA, the CDR3 is TGTGCCAGCACCAAAAGGGGGAGTCCTGACGCCCGCTACAATGAGCAGTTCTTC. It yields the protein CASTKRGSPDARYNEQFF.

V gene TRBV27 combines with J gene TRBJ1-6; TRBD1 is a possible D gene (5 bases). Trimming shortened V by 3 bases and J by 7 bases, and 10 bases separated the two germline ends. This CDR3 has 14 residues. Germline V lookup: CDR1 MNHEY, CDR2 SMNVEV (reference sequence). The CDR3 nucleotides read TGTGCCAGCAGTTTCGGGGACCCAAATTCACCCCTCCACTTT. This encodes CASSFGDPNSPLHF.

V and J are TRBV4-3 and TRBJ1-1, with 8 bases lining up with TRBD1. V lost 0 bases to trimming and J lost 2 bases; unmatched junction nucleotides: 8. The CDR3 extends over 17 amino acids. CDR1 is LGHNA, CDR2 YSLEER, per germline. CDR3 sequence (DNA): TGCGCCAGCAGCCAAGATCCCCGACAGGGGCCTAACACTGAAGCTTTCTTT. The encoded protein is CASSQDPRQGPNTEAFF.

V and J are TRBV6-1 and TRBJ2-2; D is ambiguous. The CDR3 loop spans 14 amino acids. V gave up 6 bases and J gave up 3 bases, with 11 bases separating them. From germline, CDR1 is MNHNS and CDR2 SASEGT. The CDR3 nucleotides read TGTGCCAGCAGGTCAGACGTGGACACCGGGGAGCTGTTTTTT. Amino acid sequence: CASRSDVDTGELFF.

The gene calls are TRBV11-2 and TRBJ2-3, with 11 bases identical to TRBD2. This CDR3 has 16 amino acids. After removal of 7 bases from V and 1 base from J, the junction contained 7 bases not matched to a gene. Germline loops: CDR1 SGHAT, CDR2 FQNNGV. CDR3 coding DNA: TGTGCCAGCAACTACGTAGCGGGAGGGGGCACAGATACGCAGTATTTT. Its protein product is CASNYVAGGGTDTQYF.

This clone was seen a handful of times. This sample includes further DNA sequences coding for the same CDR3. The chain joins TRBV13 to TRBJ1-5, with a tentative D call TRBD1 (5 bases). This CDR3 has 14 amino acids. Germline CDR1 PRHDT, CDR2 FYEKMQ (reference sequence). The V end was cut by 3 bases, the J end by 0 bases, with 6 bases between. The chain's CDR3 is CASSLGGSNQPQHF. For the CDR3, the DNA is TGTGCCAGCAGCTTGGGGGGTAGCAATCAGCCCCAGCATTTT.

This clone was found once. The rearrangement joins TRBV2 to TRBJ2-3; no clear D gene. This CDR3 has 12 amino acids. V was clipped by 0 bases and J by 7 bases, with 5 bases between them. The germline V gene has CDR1 SNHLY and CDR2 FYNNEI. The CDR3: CASSEAINTQYF. The CDR3 bases are TGTGCCAGCAGTGAAGCTATAAATACGCAGTATTTT.

This clone has a handful of counts. The same CDR3 arises from other DNA sequences in this sample as well. The CDR3 DNA sequence: TGTGCCAGCAGCCTAGTATCGGATAACTATGGCTACACCTTC. It is translated as CASSLVSDNYGYTF. The chain recombines TRBV7-9 with TRBJ1-2; D not certain. CDR3 size: 14 residues. V shed 5 bases and J shed 1 base, with 11 bases lying between them. Germline lookup yields CDR1 SEHNR and CDR2 FQNEAQ (reference sequence).

This clone was detected ten times or more. The chain couples TRBV10-3 to TRBJ2-5, with 7 bases identical to TRBD2. V was pared by 2 bases and J by 1 base, with 1 base of the junction left unmatched. The CDR3 totals 14 residues. From germline, CDR1 is ENHRY and CDR2 SYGVKD. The CDR3 nucleotides read TGTGCCATCAGTGAGCGGGGGGTCCAAGAGACCCAGTACTTC. Its translation: CAISERGVQETQYF.

The gene calls are TRBV6-1 and TRBJ2-3; 15 bases are a match to TRBD2. V trimming: 4 bases; J trimming: 1 base; junction bases outside the gene matches: 6. The CDR3 has 18 amino acids. Germline loops: CDR1 MNHNS, CDR2 SASEGT. CDR3 region: CASSGGLAGGPGTDTQYF. CDR3 bases: TGTGCCAGCAGTGGCGGACTAGCGGGGGGGCCAGGCACAGATACGCAGTATTTT.

For this clone: Distinct nucleotide sequences in the sample also encode this CDR3. The chain employs TRBV28 and TRBJ1-3; a weak D match, TRBD1 (6 bases). This CDR3 has 14 amino acids. Germline lookup yields CDR1 MDHEN and CDR2 SYDVKM. V was shortened by 5 bases and J by 2 bases, with 10 bases between the two germline ends. DNA of the CDR3: TGTGCCAGCAGTACCACAGGGACTGGAAACACCATATATTTT. It codes for CASSTTGTGNTIYF. Variable domain in full (rest from reference TRBV28 and TRBJ1-3): DVKVTQSSRYLVKRTGEKVFLECVQDMDHENMFWYRQDPGLGLRLIYFSYDVKMKEKGDIPEGYSVSREKKERFSLILESASTNQTSMYLCASSTTGTGNTIYFGEGSWLTVV.

This sequence joins TRBV7-9 and TRBJ2-5; tentatively, D is TRBD2 (5 bases). V lost 1 base and J 10 bases, leaving 7 bases between the germline ends. CDR1 is SEHNR, CDR2 FQNEAQ, per germline (reference sequence). The CDR3 extends over 11 amino acids. The chain's CDR3 is CASSLGGDQYF. The CDR3, as DNA: TGTGCCAGCAGCTTAGGGGGAGACCAGTACTTC.

The chain has TRBV10-2 and TRBJ2-7; TRBD2 aligns across 10 bases. Germline CDR1 and CDR2: WSHSY and SAAADI. The CDR3 consists of 15 residues. J was trimmed by 4 bases and V by 5 bases; bases with no gene match: 8. The CDR3 is CASSPRLAGVYEQYF. For the CDR3, the DNA is TGCGCCAGCAGTCCCCGGCTAGCGGGGGTTTACGAGCAGTACTTC.

This clone turned up a few times. The chain joins TRBV19 to TRBJ2-5, with 8 bases aligning to TRBD2. The ends lost 10 bases at V and 4 bases at J; junction bases unmatched: 11. There are 14 residues in the CDR3. The germline CDR1 and CDR2 sequences are LNHDA and SQIVND (reference sequence). This chain's CDR3 is CANTNSGRLETQYF. The CDR3, as DNA: TGTGCCAACACCAACAGCGGGAGACTAGAGACCCAGTACTTC.

This chain links TRBV28 with TRBJ2-3; 11 positions agree with TRBD2. This CDR3 has 15 amino acids. V gave up 1 base and J gave up 6 bases; unmatched junction bases: 3. Per germline, CDR1 MDHEN and CDR2 SYDVKM. The CDR3 sequence: CASSLSASGRDTQYF. The CDR3 nucleotides are TGTGCCAGCAGTTTATCGGCTAGCGGGAGGGATACGCAGTATTTT.

A few counts support this clone. The chain joins TRBV5-1 to TRBJ1-6; 7 bases fit TRBD1. With 4 bases clipped from V and 5 bases from J, the junction kept 6 bases outside the gene matches. The CDR3 has 15 residues. Looked up from germline, CDR1 is SGHRS and CDR2 is YFSETQ. The CDR3 nucleotides read TGCGCCAGCAGCCCAGCGACAGGGAATAATTCACCCCTCCACTTT. It codes for CASSPATGNNSPLHF.

The chain employs TRBV30 and TRBJ2-2; D ambiguous. This CDR3 comprises 14 residues. Trimming cost V 1 base and J 1 base, with 7 bases left between them. Germline lookup yields CDR1 GTSNPN and CDR2 SVGIG (reference sequence). The CDR3 sequence: CAWSGERNTGELFF. For the CDR3, the DNA is TGTGCCTGGAGTGGAGAGCGGAACACCGGGGAGCTGTTTTTT. The whole variable domain, filled in from reference TRBV30 and TRBJ2-2, reads SQTIHQWPATLVQPVGSPLSLECTVEGTSNPNLYWYRQAAGRGLQLLFYSVGIGQISSEVPQNLSASRPQDRQFILSSKKLLLSDSGFYLCAWSGERNTGELFFGEGSRLTVL.

J is TRBJ1-5 and V is TRBV2, with D unclear. CDR3 length: 13 amino acids. Germline CDR1 reads SNHLY; CDR2 reads FYNNEI. V gave up 6 bases and J gave up 5 bases, with 11 bases separating them. The CDR3 sequence is CASSAGLDQPQHF. The CDR3 DNA reads TGTGCCAGCAGCGCGGGTCTCGATCAGCCCCAGCATTTT.

The rearrangement joins TRBV5-4 to TRBJ2-1; D gene ambiguous. V lost 0 bases and J lost 6, with 4 bases in between. The CDR3 spans 12 residues. The germline gives CDR1 SGHNT, CDR2 YYREEE (reference sequence). In DNA, the CDR3 is TGTGCCAGCAGCTTGGACACCAATGAGCAGTTCTTC. Encoded protein: CASSLDTNEQFF.

The sample holds a few counts of this clone. The same CDR3 is also encoded by other DNA sequences in this sample. This chain joins TRBV7-9 and TRBJ1-2; D ambiguous. Trimming shortened V by 1 base and J by 8 bases, and 5 bases separated the two germline ends. Germline-derived CDR1 and CDR2 are SEHNR and FQNEAQ (reference sequence). CDR3 length: 11 amino acids. The CDR3 loop reads CASSLGQGYTF. CDR3 DNA: TGTGCCAGCAGCTTAGGGCAAGGCTACACCTTC.